The TCR beta chain described here comes from a study of Siglec-9 on CD8 T cells in melanoma. Study-level results: An effector memory CD8+ subset marked by Siglec-9 reportedly appeared to gather in melanoma.

As to this clone: Its antigen is undetermined.

V was cut by 4 bases and J by 6 bases, with 11 bases left in between. This CDR3 is 12 amino acids long. The V gene's germline CDR1 is SGHRS and CDR2 YFSETQ. Method: immunoSEQ multiplex PCR; TCRdb's copy keeps in-frame clones and lacks some. This table has about 36,000 clones, 80% to 85% appearing once. This clonotype originated in a human donor in good health. Sequencing used Siglec-9- CD8+ T cells sorted from blood. The rearrangement uses TRBV5-1 and TRBJ2-7; D might be TRBD2 (5 bases). The CDR3: CASSPTRGEQYF. Written as DNA, the CDR3 is TGCGCCAGCAGCCCCACCCGGGGCGAGCAGTACTTC.